This TCR beta chain came from a study of beta chain features in type 1 diabetes. As every portion of the isolated RNA was reverse transcribed, the sequencing read expressed TCRB transcripts. Profiled with immunoSEQ multiplex PCR; TCRdb holds only in-frame clones, not every one. The data show about 900,000 clones, with 17% seen just once and 0.02% to 0.03% held by the top ten. V lost 8 bases and J 1 base, leaving 15 bases between the germline ends. The germline gives CDR1 MDHEN, CDR2 SYDVKM. The CDR3 runs 15 residues. The rearrangement links TRBV28 to TRBJ2-4, with TRBD1 as a possible D gene (6 bases). This sequence originates from a young woman in good health. Sequencing was carried out using naive CD4+ T cells from blood. The CDR3 loop reads CASGSQGTAKNIQYF. The CDR3 DNA sequence: TGTGCCAGCGGGTCACAGGGAACCGCCAAAAACATTCAGTACTTC.